The 20 T cell receptor beta chains below all came from one sample that was sequenced in a study of PD-1 blockade in classical Hodgkin lymphoma. Following autologous stem cell transplantation, relapse occurred in every patient, and exposure to brentuximab vedotin varied. The assay was immunoSEQ multiplex PCR, and TCRdb's table has in-frame clones only and misses some. The data hold approximately 57,000 clones, with more than 85% observed a single time. The sample consisted of peripheral blood mononuclear cells (PBMCs), taken before the second cycle of nivolumab. These receptors were obtained from a human donor with classical Hodgkin lymphoma.

The sample holds one count of this clone. The J gene is TRBJ1-1, the V gene TRBV27, with D perhaps TRBD1 (5 bases). The V gene's germline CDR1 is MNHEY and CDR2 SMNVEV (reference sequence). There are 17 residues in the CDR3. Trimming removed 7 bases at V and 0 bases at J, with 21 bases between. The CDR3 DNA follows: TGTGCCAGCAAAACGACAGTCCTGACGGATATGAACACTGAAGCTTTCTTT. Protein product: CASKTTVLTDMNTEAFF.

The chain couples TRBV28 to TRBJ2-1; 7 bases line up with TRBD2. The germline CDR1 and CDR2 sequences are MDHEN and SYDVKM. The CDR3 is 17 residues long. The V segment lost 3 bases and the J segment 2 bases; nucleotides outside the gene matches: 10. The CDR3: CASSFLRGGDAYNEQFF. The DNA for the CDR3 is TGTGCCAGCAGTTTTTTGCGCGGGGGAGACGCCTACAATGAGCAGTTCTTC.

V is TRBV5-6 and J is TRBJ2-1; D gene unclear. The CDR3 loop spans 12 amino acids. Germline V gene sequence: CDR1 SGHDT, CDR2 YYEEEE. V lost 3 bases, J lost 6 bases, and 7 bases lay in between. The CDR3 spells CASSSLGNEQFF. CDR3 sequence (DNA): TGTGCCAGCAGCTCATTAGGCAATGAGCAGTTCTTC.

J is TRBJ2-2 and V is TRBV7-3; D possibly corresponds to TRBD2 (6 bases). In germline, CDR1 is SGHTA, CDR2 FQGTGA. The CDR3 extends over 16 amino acids. V shed 1 base and J shed 1 base, with 10 bases lying between them. Written as DNA, the CDR3 is TGTGCCAGCAGCTTAAGGGTAGCGGAGAACACCGGGGAGCTGTTTTTT. This codes for CASSLRVAENTGELFF.

This chain uses TRBV7-3 with TRBJ2-5, with a possible D match to TRBD1 (6 bases). The CDR3 consists of 15 residues. With 3 bases removed from V and 5 bases from J, the gap between germline ends came to 16 bases. CDR1 is SGHTA and CDR2 is FQGTGA in the germline V gene. CDR3 sequence: CASSFIAGAGETQYF. CDR3 in DNA: TGTGCCAGCAGCTTTATAGCAGGGGCTGGGGAGACCCAGTACTTC.

The rearrangement joins TRBV4-3 to TRBJ1-4, with a weak D call TRBD1 (5 bases). Germline lookup yields CDR1 LGHNA and CDR2 YSLEER. Trimming removed 0 bases from V and 6 bases from J, with 8 bases in between. The CDR3 totals 14 residues. The CDR3 here is CASSQEGRYEKLFF. CDR3 nucleotide sequence: TGCGCCAGCAGCCAAGAGGGGCGTTATGAAAAACTGTTTTTT.

The chain employs TRBV11-3 and TRBJ2-7; 11 nucleotides align to TRBD2. Germline CDR1 reads SGHNT; CDR2 reads YENEEA. This CDR3 is 15 amino acids long. V gave up 5 bases and J gave up 2 bases; unmatched junction bases: 5. This chain's CDR3 is CASSVTSGITYEQYF. CDR3 sequence (DNA): TGTGCCAGCAGCGTGACTAGCGGGATTACCTACGAGCAGTACTTC.

The CDR3 region has the DNA TGTGCCAGTAGTGTACAGATTCCAGAGACCCAGTACTTC. Protein product: CASSVQIPETQYF. This chain links TRBV19 with TRBJ2-5; no definite D call. The V gene's germline CDR1 is LNHDA and CDR2 SQIVND (reference sequence). With 5 bases removed from V and 4 bases from J, the gap between germline ends came to 11 bases. The length of the CDR3 is 13 residues. Looking up the rest from reference TRBV19 and TRBJ2-5 gives the full variable domain: DGGITQSPKYLFRKEGQNVTLSCEQNLNHDAMYWYRQDPGQGLRLIYYSQIVNDFQKGDIAEGYSVSREKKESFPLTVTSAQKNPTAFYLCASSVQIPETQYFGPGTRLLVL.

This chain links TRBV5-1 with TRBJ1-1; 7 positions agree with TRBD1. With 0 bases clipped from V and 4 bases from J, the junction kept 9 bases outside the gene matches. CDR3 length: 16 residues. The V gene's germline CDR1 is SGHRS and CDR2 YFSETQ. The CDR3 is CASSLVGGGAGTEAFF. Here the CDR3 DNA reads TGCGCCAGCAGCTTGGTCGGAGGGGGCGCGGGCACTGAAGCTTTCTTT.

V usage is TRBV30 and J usage is TRBJ1-3; D is perhaps TRBD1 (5 bases). V lost 5 bases and J 0 bases, leaving 17 bases between the germline ends. The CDR3 spans 16 residues. The germline V gene has CDR1 GTSNPN and CDR2 SVGIG (reference sequence). The CDR3 loop is CAWEASGLISGNTIYF. The CDR3 DNA is TGTGCCTGGGAGGCTTCGGGACTCATCTCTGGAAACACCATATATTTT.

This sequence joins TRBV27 and TRBJ2-7, with TRBD2 identical over 8 bases. The trim removed 4 bases at V and 2 bases at J, leaving 13 bases unmatched. Germline V CDR1 and CDR2: MNHEY, SMNVEV (reference sequence). The CDR3 has 17 amino acids. CDR3 coding DNA: TGTGCCAGCAGTTCCACAACCACAACTAGCGGTCCCTACGAGCAGTACTTC. Translating it yields CASSSTTTTSGPYEQYF.

V is TRBV2 and J is TRBJ2-7, with unresolved D. Per the germline V gene, CDR1 is SNHLY and CDR2 is FYNNEI. V was clipped by 2 bases and J by 3 bases, with 14 bases between them. The CDR3 has 15 amino acids. The CDR3 reads CASSEFPPAIYEQYF. The CDR3 DNA reads TGTGCCAGCAGTGAATTTCCCCCAGCGATCTACGAGCAGTACTTC. The full variable domain, its missing parts supplied by reference TRBV2 and TRBJ2-7, is EPEVTQTPSHQVTQMGQEVILRCVPISNHLYFYWYRQILGQKVEFLVSFYNNEISEKSEIFDDQFSVERPDGSNFTLKIRSTKLEDSAMYFCASSEFPPAIYEQYFGPGTRLTVT.

For the CDR3, the DNA is TGTGCCAGCAGCTCCAGGGGGAAGGGCACTGAAGCTTTCTTT. It translates to CASSSRGKGTEAFF. The rearrangement joins TRBV11-3 to TRBJ1-1; 7 bases are a match to TRBD1. V gave up 4 bases and J gave up 4 bases; unmatched junction bases: 6. Germline CDR1 reads SGHNT; CDR2 reads YENEEA. The CDR3 contains 14 residues. The full variable domain, its missing parts supplied by reference TRBV11-3 and TRBJ1-1, is EAGVVQSPRYKIIEKKQPVAFWCNPISGHNTLYWYLQNLGQGPELLIRYENEEAVDDSQLPKDRFSAERLKGVDSTLKIQPAELGDSAVYLCASSSRGKGTEAFFGQGTRLTVV.

The rearrangement links TRBV5-1 to TRBJ2-3; D may be TRBD2 (6 bases). This CDR3 is built from 16 residues. The V end was cut by 4 bases, the J end by 0 bases, with 15 bases between. Germline lookup yields CDR1 SGHRS and CDR2 YFSETQ. For the CDR3, the DNA is TGCGCCAGCAGCACCGGGCGCGGGGCGAGCACAGATACGCAGTATTTT. Encoded protein: CASSTGRGASTDTQYF.

The V gene is TRBV18, the J gene TRBJ1-4; D gene unclear. Trimming left V 2 bases short and J 8 bases short, with 9 bases between. The CDR3 is made up of 13 amino acids. Germline V gene sequence: CDR1 KGHSH, CDR2 LQKENI. This CDR3 reads CASSPLPTEKLFF. CDR3 DNA sequence: TGTGCCAGCTCACCATTGCCGACGGAAAAACTGTTTTTT. Filled out from reference TRBV18 and TRBJ1-4, the complete variable domain reads NAGVMQNPRHLVRRRGQEARLRCSPMKGHSHVYWYRQLPEEGLKFMVYLQKENIIDESGMPKERFSAEFPKEGPSILRIQQVVRGDSAAYFCASSPLPTEKLFFGSGTQLSVL.

The chain carries TRBV5-1 and TRBJ1-4; D perhaps matches TRBD1 (5 bases). The CDR3 runs 15 residues. In germline, CDR1 is SGHRS, CDR2 YFSETQ. V lost 3 bases, J lost 3 bases, and 12 bases lay in between. The CDR3 region has the DNA TGCGCCAGCAGCTCTCAGGGCCCACCTAATGAAAAACTGTTTTTT. Residues: CASSSQGPPNEKLFF.

This chain uses TRBV4-2 with TRBJ1-1; D possibly corresponds to TRBD1 (6 bases). The CDR3 is 14 residues long. Germline V CDR1 and CDR2: LGHNA, YNFKEQ. Trimming took off 4 bases at V and 4 bases at J, with 13 bases between the two ends. CDR3 sequence: CASSRSQGGTEAFF. The CDR3, as DNA: TGTGCCAGCAGCCGTTCACAGGGTGGCACTGAAGCTTTCTTT.

The chain employs TRBV21-1 and TRBJ2-7. TRBV21-1 is termed a pseudogene. CDR3 length equals 14 residues. The CDR3 sequence: CASSKAGTLYEQYF. CDR3 sequence (DNA): TGTGCCAGCAGCAAAGCTGGGACGTTATACGAGCAGTACTTC.

CDR3 loop: CASGKFYEQYF. Here the CDR3 DNA reads TGTGCCAGCGGTAAATTCTACGAGCAGTACTTC. The V and J genes are TRBV27 and TRBJ2-7; D is ambiguous. The CDR3 spans 11 residues. Germline assignment: CDR1 MNHEY and CDR2 SMNVEV (reference sequence). Trimming took 8 bases from V and 3 from J, leaving 8 bases between them.

This CDR3 is CSVEDLNQSRGTQYF. The CDR3 DNA follows: TGCAGCGTTGAAGATCTCAACCAGAGTCGGGGGACCCAGTACTTC. This sequence joins TRBV29-1 and TRBJ2-5; TRBD2 might be the D (5 bases). Germline-derived CDR1 and CDR2 are SQVTM and ANQGSEA. The ends were cut back, 0 bases at V and 7 bases at J, with 18 bases in the middle. CDR3 length: 15 residues.